The 2 T cell receptor beta chains reported below all come from one sample, sequenced in a study of STAT5B mutations in CD4+ large granular lymphocyte leukemia. Assay: immunoSEQ multiplex PCR; the TCRdb copy retains only in-frame clones and omits some. The sample consists of more than 30,000 clones, less than 90% of them appearing once. The source material was CD4+ T cells from blood buffy coats. Receptors were obtained from a human donor in good health.

The gene calls are TRBV10-2 and TRBJ1-1, with TRBD1 matching over 9 bases. Germline V gene sequence: CDR1 WSHSY, CDR2 SAAADI. The CDR3 contains 16 residues. With 2 bases clipped from V and 4 bases from J, the junction kept 8 bases outside the gene matches. The CDR3 loop reads CASSEVQGASGTEAFF. The DNA of the CDR3 is TGCGCCAGCAGTGAGGTACAGGGGGCGTCGGGCACTGAAGCTTTCTTT.

This chain links TRBV27 with TRBJ1-4; 7 bases align to TRBD1. With V trimmed by 5 bases and J by 6 bases, 6 bases remained unmatched. Germline V gene data show CDR1 as MNHEY and CDR2 as SMNVEV (reference sequence). The CDR3 runs 14 residues. The CDR3: CASSLGQAYEKLFF. The CDR3 nucleotides are TGTGCCAGCAGTCTTGGACAGGCGTATGAAAAACTGTTTTTT.